Shown below are 9 T cell receptor beta chains from a single sample sequenced in a study of CD8 T cells in ankylosing spondylitis. TCRdb analysed the 5' RACE reads with MiXCR anew, one entry per CDR3 protein. This sample has 85,000 to 100,000 distinct CDR3 sequences, with about 8.1% found just once. Sample: blood, either unsorted or a sorted T cell fraction (not recorded which). These receptors were collected from a male donor with ankylosing spondylitis or in good health (not recorded which).

This clonotype was seen many times. The chain has TRBV12-3 or TRBV12-4 and TRBJ2-1; D gene ambiguous. V was pared by 8 bases and J by 0 bases, with 8 bases between. The CDR3 has 13 amino acids. The CDR3 region is CASEASSYNEQFF. The CDR3 nucleotides read TGTGCCAGCGAGGCTAGCTCCTACAATGAGCAGTTCTTC.

Of note for this clonotype: Mismatch with germline at one junction end may stem from a read error. V is TRBV3-1 and J is TRBJ1-3; D remains ambiguous. Looked up from germline, CDR1 is LGHDT and CDR2 is YNNKEL (reference sequence). The CDR3 length is 14 residues. CDR3 in amino acids: CASNQSTAGNTIYF. CDR3 in DNA: TGTGCCAGCAACCAATCTACCGCCGGAAACACCATATATTTT.

This clonotype has ten or more counts. V gene TRBV6-5 combines with J gene TRBJ1-3; 8 positions match TRBD1. V was pared by 4 bases and J by 4 bases, with 3 bases of the junction left unmatched. Germline V gene sequence: CDR1 MNHEY, CDR2 SVGAGI. The CDR3 contains 14 residues. The CDR3 spells CASSSRGQGNTIYF. The CDR3 DNA reads TGTGCCAGCAGTTCCAGGGGGCAGGGAAACACCATATATTTT.

This clonotype was observed a handful of times. No DNA is shown, since the ends of the CDR3 on it are uncertain; the CDR3 is the one TCRdb lists. The chain recombines TRBV6-5 with TRBJ1-4; the D call of TRBD1 is as the table states it, not checked on the DNA. Germline V CDR1 and CDR2: MNHEY, SVGAGI. Including both end residues, the CDR3 is 15 amino acids long. The CDR3 loop reads CASSSGQGGFQKLFF.

This clonotype came up many times. The chain recombines TRBV20-1 with TRBJ2-3; TRBD2 matches 7 bases. This CDR3 is 13 amino acids long. Trimming cost V 7 bases and J 2 bases; bases outside gene matches: 6. CDR1 and CDR2 (germline): DFQATT, SNEGSKA (reference sequence). CDR3 nucleotides: TGCAGTGTCAAAGCGGGACTCACAGATACGCAGTATTTT. Its protein product is CSVKAGLTDTQYF.

In its sample, this clonotype was seen many times. The chain joins TRBV11-2 to TRBJ2-3, with 10 nucleotides matching TRBD2. The CDR3 is 15 residues long. The V gene's germline CDR1 is SGHAT and CDR2 FQNNGV. The V gene end was trimmed by 3 bases and the J gene end by 4 bases; junction bases not matched to a gene: 4. This CDR3 is CASSFSGGASDTQYF. The DNA of the CDR3 is TGTGCCAGCAGCTTCAGCGGGGGGGCATCAGATACGCAGTATTTT.

This clonotype was recorded many times. Here the CDR3 DNA reads TGTGCCAGCACTCGAGAGGGTAACACTGAAGCTTTCTTT. It encodes CASTREGNTEAFF. The gene calls are TRBV6-1 and TRBJ1-1; D unclear. The CDR3 runs to 13 residues. Germline CDR1 is MNHNS and CDR2 is SASEGT. The germline V and J ends were trimmed by 7 bases and 2 bases, with 11 bases remaining between them.

This clonotype was detected ten times or more. This chain uses TRBV10-3 with TRBJ2-7; D gene ambiguous. The CDR3 length is 13 residues. V gave up 2 bases and J gave up 4 bases, with 9 bases separating them. The V gene's germline CDR1 is ENHRY and CDR2 SYGVKD. CDR3: CAISEKEIYEQYF. DNA for the CDR3: TGTGCCATCAGTGAGAAGGAGATATACGAGCAGTACTTC.

This clonotype was observed at least ten times. This chain connects TRBV5-1 to TRBJ2-5; 11 bases fit TRBD2. This CDR3 contains 15 residues. Trimming took 0 bases from V and 3 from J; bases not matched to a gene: 1. Germline V lookup: CDR1 SGHRS, CDR2 YFSETQ. The CDR3 nucleotides are TGCGCCAGCAGCTTGGTTAGCGGGGGGGAAGAGACCCAGTACTTC. Encoded protein: CASSLVSGGEETQYF.